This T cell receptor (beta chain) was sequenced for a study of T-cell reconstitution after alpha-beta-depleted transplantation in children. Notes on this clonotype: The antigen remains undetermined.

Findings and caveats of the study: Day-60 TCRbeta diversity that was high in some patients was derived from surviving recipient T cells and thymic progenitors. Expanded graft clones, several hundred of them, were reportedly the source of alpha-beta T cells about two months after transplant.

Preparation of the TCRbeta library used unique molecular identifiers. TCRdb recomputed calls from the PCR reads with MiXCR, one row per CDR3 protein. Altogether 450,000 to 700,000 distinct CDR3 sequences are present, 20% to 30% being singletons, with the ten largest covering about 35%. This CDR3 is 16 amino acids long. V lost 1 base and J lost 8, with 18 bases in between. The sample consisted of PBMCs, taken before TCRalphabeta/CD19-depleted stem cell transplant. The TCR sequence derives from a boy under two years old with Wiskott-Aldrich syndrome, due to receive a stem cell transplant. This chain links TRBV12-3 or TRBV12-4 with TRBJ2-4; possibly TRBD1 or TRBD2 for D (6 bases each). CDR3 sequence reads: CASSLGRTGAWDIQYF. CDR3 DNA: TGTGCCAGCAGTTTAGGGCGTACGGGGGCATGGGACATTCAGTACTTC.